This TCR beta chain originates from a study of cytomegalovirus exposure and HLA in healthy donors. Across the whole study: Of about 400 genotyped donors, around 84% clustered with self-reported Caucasian donors. Study conclusions and caveats: A later analysis reportedly found that, within productive TCRs, an Asian-associated ancestry cluster had fewer N-insertions than the mean observed across the roughly 730 donors. Most TCR sequences were uncommon, yet certain public TCRs appeared in many donors.

Amplification used 60 Vbeta primers and 13 Jbeta primers. TCRdb keeps only in-frame clones here, not all; method: immunoSEQ multiplex PCR. The sample consists of 200,000 to 250,000 clones, roughly 84% of them appearing once. Remarks on this clone: What it binds is unknown.

The sample comprised PBMCs. This receptor was identified in a boy aged 2 to 10 in good health and CMV-seronegative.

In DNA, the CDR3 is TGTGCCAGCAGTTTATCGGACGGAGGAAATCAGCCCCAGCATTTT. Its translation: CASSLSDGGNQPQHF. The chain couples TRBV27 to TRBJ1-5; D is unresolved. The CDR3 extends over 15 amino acids. The V end lost 0 bases, the J end lost 4 bases, and 10 bases lay between the germline ends. Germline-derived CDR1 and CDR2 are MNHEY and SMNVEV (reference sequence).